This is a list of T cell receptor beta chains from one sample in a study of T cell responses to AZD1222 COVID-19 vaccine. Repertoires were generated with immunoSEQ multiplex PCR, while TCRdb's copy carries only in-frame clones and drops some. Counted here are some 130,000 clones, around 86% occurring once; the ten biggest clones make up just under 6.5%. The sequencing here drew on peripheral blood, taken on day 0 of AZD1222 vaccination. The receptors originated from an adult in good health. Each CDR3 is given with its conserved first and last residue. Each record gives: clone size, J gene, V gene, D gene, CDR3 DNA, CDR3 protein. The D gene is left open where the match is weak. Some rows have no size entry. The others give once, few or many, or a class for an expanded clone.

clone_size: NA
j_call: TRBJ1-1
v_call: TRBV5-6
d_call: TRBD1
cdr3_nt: TGTGCCAGCAGAGGAGACAGGGGAGCTGAAGCTTTCTTT
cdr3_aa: CASRGDRGAEAFF

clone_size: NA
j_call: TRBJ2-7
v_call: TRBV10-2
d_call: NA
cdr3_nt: TGCGCCACCGAGGCTGGCAGGGGTTGGGAGCAGTACTTC
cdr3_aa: CATEAGRGWEQYF

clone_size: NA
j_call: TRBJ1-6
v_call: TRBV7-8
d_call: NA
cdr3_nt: TGTGCCAGCAGCCCCTCCCTTGGGGTCTCACCCCTCCACTTT
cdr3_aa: CASSPSLGVSPLHF

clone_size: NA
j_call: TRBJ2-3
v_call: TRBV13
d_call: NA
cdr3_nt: TGTGCCAGCAGCTTAGGGGTGTCTCGGCGAGGTGCAGATACGCAGTATTTT
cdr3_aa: CASSLGVSRRGADTQYF

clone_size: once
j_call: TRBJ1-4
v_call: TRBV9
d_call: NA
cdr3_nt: TGTGCCAGCAGCGCCGGAGTGGGAAAACTGTTTTTT
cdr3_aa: CASSAGVGKLFF

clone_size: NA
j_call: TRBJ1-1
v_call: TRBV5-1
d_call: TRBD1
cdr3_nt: TGCGCCAGCAGCCTGACAGGGGACACTGAAGCTTTCTTT
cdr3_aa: CASSLTGDTEAFF

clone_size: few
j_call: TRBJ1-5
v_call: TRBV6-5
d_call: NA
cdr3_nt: TGTGCCAGCAGTTACTCGAACGTACAGCCCCAGCATTTT
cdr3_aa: CASSYSNVQPQHF

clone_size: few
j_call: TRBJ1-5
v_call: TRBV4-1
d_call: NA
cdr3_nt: TGCGCCAGCAGCCAAGTGGCGGGGGATCAGCCCCAGCATTTT
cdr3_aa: CASSQVAGDQPQHF

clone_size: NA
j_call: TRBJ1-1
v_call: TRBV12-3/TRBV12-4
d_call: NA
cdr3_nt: TGTGCCAGCAGGGGGGCATGGAACACTGAAGCTTTCTTT
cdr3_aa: CASRGAWNTEAFF

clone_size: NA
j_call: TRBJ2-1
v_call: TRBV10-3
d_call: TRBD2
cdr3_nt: TGTGCCATCAGTCCCGGGACTAGCGGGGGGGCCAGAAATGAGCAGTTCTTC
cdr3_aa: CAISPGTSGGARNEQFF

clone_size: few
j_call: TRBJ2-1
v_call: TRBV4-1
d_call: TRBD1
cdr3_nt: TGCGCCAGCAGCCCTGGGACAGGGGCCTACAATGAGCAGTTCTTC
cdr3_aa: CASSPGTGAYNEQFF

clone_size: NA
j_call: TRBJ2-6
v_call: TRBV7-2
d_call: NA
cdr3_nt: TGTGCCAGCAGCCCTGGGTTGGGCGCTGGGGCCAACGTCCTGACTTTC
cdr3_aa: CASSPGLGAGANVLTF

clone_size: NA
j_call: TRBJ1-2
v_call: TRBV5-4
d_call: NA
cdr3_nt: TGTGCCAGCAGCTTGCTGTGGTCCTCGAACTATGGCTACACCTTC
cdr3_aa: CASSLLWSSNYGYTF

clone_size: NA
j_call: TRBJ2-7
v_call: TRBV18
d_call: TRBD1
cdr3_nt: TGTGCCAGCTCGACCACAGGGGGCGGATCCTACGAGCAGTACTTC
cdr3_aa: CASSTTGGGSYEQYF

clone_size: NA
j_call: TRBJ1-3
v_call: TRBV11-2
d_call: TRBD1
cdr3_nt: TGTGCCAGCAGCCCAGGGGGGGGCTCTGGAAACACCATATATTTT
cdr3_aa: CASSPGGGSGNTIYF

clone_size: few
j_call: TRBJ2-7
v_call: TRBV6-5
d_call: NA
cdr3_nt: TGTGCCAGCGGCGGGGGCCTCATCGAGCAGTACTTC
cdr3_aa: CASGGGLIEQYF

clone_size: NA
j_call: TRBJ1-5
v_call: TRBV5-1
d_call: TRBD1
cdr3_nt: TGCGCCGCCCGGGGGACAGGGGGCCCGGGGGGCAATCAGCCCCAGCATTTT
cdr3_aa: CAARGTGGPGGNQPQHF

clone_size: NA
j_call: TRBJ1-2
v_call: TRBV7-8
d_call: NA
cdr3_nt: TGTGCCAGCAGCTTAGATGGACCCCTCGGCTACACCTTC
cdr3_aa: CASSLDGPLGYTF

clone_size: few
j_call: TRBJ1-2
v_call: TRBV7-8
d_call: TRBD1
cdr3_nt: TGTGCCAGCAGCCCTAGACAGGGAAGTTTGTATGGCTACACCTTC
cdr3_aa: CASSPRQGSLYGYTF

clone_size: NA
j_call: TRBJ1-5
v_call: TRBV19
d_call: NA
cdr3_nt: TGTGCCAGTAGCCCTTGGAATCAGCCCCAGCATTTT
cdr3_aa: CASSPWNQPQHF

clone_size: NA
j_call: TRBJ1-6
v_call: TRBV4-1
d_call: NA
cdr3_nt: TGCGCCAGCAGCCAAGTTGACCCACGATCTTCACCCCTCCACTTT
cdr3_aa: CASSQVDPRSSPLHF

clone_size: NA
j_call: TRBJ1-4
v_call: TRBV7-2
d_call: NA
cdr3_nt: TGTGCCAGCAGCCCGAACAGGGACTCAGAAGAAAAACTGTTTTTT
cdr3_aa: CASSPNRDSEEKLFF